Listed below are T cell receptor beta chains from one sample, sequenced in a study of regulatory T cells in long-lasting Graves disease. Using its own MiXCR run on the multiplex PCR reads, TCRdb lists one record per CDR3 protein. The sample gives roughly 610,000 distinct CDR3 sequences, more than 15% of which show up once; more than 10% is in the top ten. This sample also belongs to another study, concerning T cells in Graves' hyperthyroidism and ophthalmopathy.

The source material was peripheral blood mononuclear cells (PBMCs), sampled at new diagnosis, from a patient treated with antithyroid drugs. Every receptor here comes from a man between 18 and 35 years old with Graves disease. Both conserved end residues are part of each CDR3. A D gene is named only where the DNA matches it firmly. Size values are once, few and many counts, or a class for expanded clones, and some rows have none.

j_gene | v_gene | d_gene | abundance | CDR3aa | CDR3nt
TRBJ1-2 | TRBV5-5 | TRBD1 | - | CASTTWTGVGYTF | TGTGCCAGCACCACGTGGACAGGGGTTGGCTACACCTTC
TRBJ1-5 | TRBV18 | - | many | CASSPGPNQPQHF | TGTGCCAGCTCACCGGGGCCGAATCAGCCCCAGCATTTT
TRBJ1-2 | TRBV7-9 | - | few | CASSHSGRGLYGYTF | TGTGCCAGCAGCCACTCCGGACGAGGTCTTTATGGCTACACCTTC
TRBJ1-1 | TRBV20-1 | - | many | CSARAQGRVEAFF | TGCAGTGCTAGAGCCCAGGGGCGTGTTGAAGCTTTCTTT
TRBJ1-1 | TRBV15 | - | - | CATRVDIGNTEAFF | TGTGCCACCAGAGTAGACATAGGGAACACTGAAGCTTTCTTT
TRBJ1-6 | TRBV12-3/TRBV12-4 | - | few | CASSWRVRSPLHF | TGTGCCAGCAGTTGGAGGGTGAGATCACCCCTCCACTTT
TRBJ2-7 | TRBV28 | - | - | CASRRGASSYEQYF | TGTGCCAGTCGCAGGGGGGCGAGCTCCTACGAGCAGTACTTC
TRBJ2-2 | TRBV7-3 | TRBD2 | few | CASSLGASGTGELFF | TGTGCCAGCAGCCTAGGGGCTAGCGGGACCGGGGAGCTGTTTTTT
TRBJ1-2 | TRBV7-2 | - | - | CASSLTGGQGYTF | TGTGCCAGCAGCCTAACCGGGGGGCAAGGCTACACCTTC
TRBJ2-5 | TRBV5-1 | - | few | CASSLSPLGSETQYF | TGCGCCAGCAGCTTGTCCCCACTCGGGAGCGAGACCCAGTACTTC
TRBJ1-5 | TRBV5-5 | - | few | CASSLAGQSSNQPQHF | TGTGCCAGCAGCTTGGCCGGGCAGAGTAGCAATCAGCCCCAGCATTTT
TRBJ2-5 | TRBV20-1 | - | many | CSARVGRGLETQYF | TGCAGTGCTAGAGTAGGTCGGGGTTTAGAGACCCAGTACTTC
TRBJ2-1 | TRBV7-9 | TRBD1 | few | CASSLQQGAVEQFF | TGTGCCAGCAGCTTACAACAGGGGGCTGTTGAGCAGTTCTTC
TRBJ2-1 | TRBV10-3 | TRBD2 | - | CAISRSGLAGDNEQFF | TGTGCCATCAGTCGATCGGGACTAGCGGGAGATAATGAGCAGTTCTTC
TRBJ2-7 | TRBV18 | - | - | CASSPSEHGEQYF | TGTGCCAGCTCACCATCGGAACATGGCGAGCAGTACTTC
TRBJ1-2 | TRBV20-1 | TRBD1 | - | CSATRGGGGYTF | TGCAGTGCGACCAGAGGGGGCGGTGGCTACACCTTC
TRBJ1-4 | TRBV2 | TRBD1 | once | CASGDRGATNEKLFF | TGTGCCAGCGGGGACAGGGGTGCAACTAATGAAAAACTGTTTTTT
TRBJ2-3 | TRBV5-1 | TRBD2 | many | CASSPQIPSGVLTDTQYF | TGCGCCAGCAGCCCCCAGATTCCTAGCGGGGTACTCACAGATACGCAGTATTTT
TRBJ2-1 | TRBV6-2/TRBV6-3 | TRBD2 | many | CASSARWVAGGATTPLYNEQFF | TGTGCCAGCAGTGCCCGGTGGGTAGCGGGAGGGGCTACGACCCCTTTATACAATGAGCAGTTCTTC
TRBJ2-7 | TRBV11-2 | TRBD2 | many | CASTVAGVLYEQYF | TGTGCCAGCACCGTAGCGGGAGTGCTGTACGAGCAGTACTTC